This T cell receptor (beta chain) was documented in a study of T cell changes during pregnancy in multiple sclerosis. TCRdb's copy holds only in-frame clones and misses some; the assay was immunoSEQ multiplex PCR. The sample includes about 80,000 clones, 90% to 95% seen only once; the top ten take more than 0.75%. The CDR3 totals 17 residues. V was pared by 1 base and J by 4 bases, with 7 bases of the junction left unmatched. Germline V gene data show CDR1 as GTSNPN and CDR2 as SVGIG (reference sequence). This clone showed up just once. Here the sequenced sample was peripheral blood, taken in the second trimester of pregnancy. V usage is TRBV30 and J usage is TRBJ1-6, with TRBD1 identical over 10 bases. This clonotype originated in a female donor in good health, enrolled as a control in a pregnancy study. The chain's CDR3 is CAWSGDRGRTYNSPLHF. The CDR3 DNA reads as TGTGCCTGGAGTGGCGACAGGGGGCGAACTTATAATTCACCCCTCCACTTT.